The subject of this entry is one TCR beta chain. Sequencing used immunoSEQ multiplex PCR; TCRdb keeps in-frame clones, though not all of them. This sample carries 330,000 or so clones, approximately 90% of them seen once, and the ten largest clones take approximately 9.9%. This record comes from a study of blood T cell repertoires in COVID-19. Germline CDR1 reads SGHTA; CDR2 reads FQGNSA. V lost 7 bases to trimming and J lost 2 bases, with 15 bases between them. The CDR3 is 16 residues long. Material for sequencing was peripheral blood. The sequence derives from a man aged 25 to 40 with COVID-19, enrolled during active disease. This chain connects TRBV7-2 to TRBJ2-6, with a tentative D call TRBD1 (6 bases). This CDR3 reads CASTAGTIPGANVLTF. CDR3 DNA sequence: TGTGCCAGCACCGCCGGGACAATCCCTGGGGCCAACGTCCTGACTTTC.